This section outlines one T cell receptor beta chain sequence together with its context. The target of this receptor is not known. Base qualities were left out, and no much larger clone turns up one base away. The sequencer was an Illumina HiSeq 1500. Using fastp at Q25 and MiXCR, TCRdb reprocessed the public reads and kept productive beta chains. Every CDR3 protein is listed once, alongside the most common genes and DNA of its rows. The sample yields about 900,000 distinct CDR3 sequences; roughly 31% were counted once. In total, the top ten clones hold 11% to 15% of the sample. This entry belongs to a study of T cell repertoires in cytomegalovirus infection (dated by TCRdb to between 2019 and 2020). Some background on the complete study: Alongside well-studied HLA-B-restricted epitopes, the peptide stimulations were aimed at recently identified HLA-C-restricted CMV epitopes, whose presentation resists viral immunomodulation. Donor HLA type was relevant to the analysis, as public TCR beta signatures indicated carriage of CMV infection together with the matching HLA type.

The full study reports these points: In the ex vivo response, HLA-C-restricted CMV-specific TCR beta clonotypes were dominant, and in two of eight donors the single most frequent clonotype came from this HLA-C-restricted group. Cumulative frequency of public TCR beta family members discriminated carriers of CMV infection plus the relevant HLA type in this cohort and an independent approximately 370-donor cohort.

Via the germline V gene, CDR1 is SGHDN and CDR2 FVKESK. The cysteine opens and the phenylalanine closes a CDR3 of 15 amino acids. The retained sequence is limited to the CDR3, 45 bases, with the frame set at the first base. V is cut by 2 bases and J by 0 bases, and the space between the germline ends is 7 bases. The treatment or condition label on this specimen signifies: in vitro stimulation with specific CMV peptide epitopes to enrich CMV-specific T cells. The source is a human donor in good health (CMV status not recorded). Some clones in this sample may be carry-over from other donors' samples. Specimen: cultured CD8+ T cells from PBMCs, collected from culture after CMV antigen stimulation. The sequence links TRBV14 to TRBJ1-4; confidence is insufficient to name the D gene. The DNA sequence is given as TGTGCCAGCAGCCAAACACCAACAACTAATGAAAAACTGTTTTTT. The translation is CASSQTPTTNEKLFF.